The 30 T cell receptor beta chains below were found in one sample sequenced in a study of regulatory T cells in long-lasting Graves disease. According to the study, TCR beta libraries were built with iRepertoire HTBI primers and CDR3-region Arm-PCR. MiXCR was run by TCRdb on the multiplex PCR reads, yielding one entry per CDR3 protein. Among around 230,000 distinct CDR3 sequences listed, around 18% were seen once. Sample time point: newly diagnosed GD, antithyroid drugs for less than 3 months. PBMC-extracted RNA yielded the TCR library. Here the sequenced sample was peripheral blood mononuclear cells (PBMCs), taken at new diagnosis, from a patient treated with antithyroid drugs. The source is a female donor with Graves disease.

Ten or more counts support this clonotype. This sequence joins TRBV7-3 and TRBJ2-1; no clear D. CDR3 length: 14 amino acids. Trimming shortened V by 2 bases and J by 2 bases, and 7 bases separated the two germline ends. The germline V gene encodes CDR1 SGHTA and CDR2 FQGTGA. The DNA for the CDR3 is TGTGCCAGCAGCTTATTTGGGGCCTACAATGAGCAGTTCTTC. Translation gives CASSLFGAYNEQFF.

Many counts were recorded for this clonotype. The CDR3 here is CAWARGYPLSGANVLTF. CDR3 DNA: TGTGCCTGGGCTCGCGGGTACCCCCTCTCTGGGGCCAACGTCCTGACTTTC. The V call is TRBV30, the J call TRBJ2-6; D possibly corresponds to TRBD2 (5 bases). The V gene's germline CDR1 is GTSNPN and CDR2 SVGIG (reference sequence). V shed 5 bases and J shed 0 bases, with 17 bases lying between them. The CDR3 is 17 amino acids. Looking up the rest from reference TRBV30 and TRBJ2-6 gives the full variable domain: SQTIHQWPATLVQPVGSPLSLECTVEGTSNPNLYWYRQAAGRGLQLLFYSVGIGQISSEVPQNLSASRPQDRQFILSSKKLLLSDSGFYLCAWARGYPLSGANVLTFGAGSRLTVL.

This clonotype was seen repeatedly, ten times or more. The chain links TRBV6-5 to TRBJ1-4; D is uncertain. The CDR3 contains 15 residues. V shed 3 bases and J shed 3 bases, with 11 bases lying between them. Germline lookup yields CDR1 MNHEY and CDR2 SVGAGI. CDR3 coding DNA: TGTGCCAGCAGTTATGGTCTGGGTTCTAATGAAAAACTGTTTTTT. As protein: CASSYGLGSNEKLFF.

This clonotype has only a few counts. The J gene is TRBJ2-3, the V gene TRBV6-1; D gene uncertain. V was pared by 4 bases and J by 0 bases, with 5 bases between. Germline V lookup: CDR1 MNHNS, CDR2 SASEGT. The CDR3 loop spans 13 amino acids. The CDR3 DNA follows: TGTGCCAGCAGTGTGGACAGCACAGATACGCAGTATTTT. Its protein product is CASSVDSTDTQYF.

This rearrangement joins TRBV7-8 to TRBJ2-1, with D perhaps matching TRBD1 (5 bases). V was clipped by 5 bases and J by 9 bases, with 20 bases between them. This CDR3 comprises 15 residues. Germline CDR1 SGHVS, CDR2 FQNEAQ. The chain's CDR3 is CASSVSRVYGSEQFF. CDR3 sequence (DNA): TGTGCCAGCAGCGTAAGCAGGGTGTATGGCAGTGAGCAGTTCTTC.

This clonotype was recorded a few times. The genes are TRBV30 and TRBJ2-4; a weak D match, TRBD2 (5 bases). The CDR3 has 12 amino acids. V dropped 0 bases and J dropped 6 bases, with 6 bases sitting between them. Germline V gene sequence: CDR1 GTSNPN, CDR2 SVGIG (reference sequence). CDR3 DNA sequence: TGTGCCTGGAGTGTACTAGGAAACATTCAGTACTTC. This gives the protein CAWSVLGNIQYF.

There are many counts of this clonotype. The CDR3 region is CASSLGQIGETQYF. For the CDR3, the DNA is TGTGCCAGCAGCTTAGGACAGATTGGGGAGACCCAGTACTTC. This sequence joins TRBV7-9 and TRBJ2-5; D is possibly TRBD1 (5 bases). The germline V gene has CDR1 SEHNR and CDR2 FQNEAQ (reference sequence). The CDR3 is 14 residues long. V lost 1 base and J 5 bases, leaving 11 bases between the germline ends.

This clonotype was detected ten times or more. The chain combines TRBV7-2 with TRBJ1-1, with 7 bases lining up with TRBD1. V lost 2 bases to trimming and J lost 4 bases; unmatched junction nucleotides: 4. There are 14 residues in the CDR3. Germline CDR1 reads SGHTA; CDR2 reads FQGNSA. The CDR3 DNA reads TGTGCCAGCAGCTTAAAACAGGGGAGCACTGAAGCTTTCTTT. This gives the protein CASSLKQGSTEAFF.

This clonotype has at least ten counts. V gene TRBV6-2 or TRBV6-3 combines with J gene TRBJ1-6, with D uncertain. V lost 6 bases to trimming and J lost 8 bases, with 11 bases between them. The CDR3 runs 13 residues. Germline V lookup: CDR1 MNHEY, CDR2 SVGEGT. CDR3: CASSGNRDSPLHF. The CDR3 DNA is TGTGCCAGCAGCGGGAATCGGGATTCACCCCTCCACTTT.

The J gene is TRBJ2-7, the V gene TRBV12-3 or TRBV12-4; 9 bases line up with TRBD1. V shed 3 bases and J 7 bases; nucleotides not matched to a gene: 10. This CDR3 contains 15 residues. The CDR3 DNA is TGTGCCAGCAGTTTCGCTGGGACAGGGTTCCGGGAGCAGTACTTC. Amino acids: CASSFAGTGFREQYF.

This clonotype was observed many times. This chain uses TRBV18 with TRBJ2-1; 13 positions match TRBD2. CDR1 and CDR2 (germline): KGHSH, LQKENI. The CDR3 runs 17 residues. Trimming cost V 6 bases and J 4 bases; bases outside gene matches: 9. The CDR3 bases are TGTGCCAGCTCCCGGACTAGCGGGAGTATCTTGTACAATGAGCAGTTCTTC. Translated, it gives CASSRTSGSILYNEQFF. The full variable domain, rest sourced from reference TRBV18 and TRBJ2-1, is NAGVMQNPRHLVRRRGQEARLRCSPMKGHSHVYWYRQLPEEGLKFMVYLQKENIIDESGMPKERFSAEFPKEGPSILRIQQVVRGDSAAYFCASSRTSGSILYNEQFFGPGTRLTVL.

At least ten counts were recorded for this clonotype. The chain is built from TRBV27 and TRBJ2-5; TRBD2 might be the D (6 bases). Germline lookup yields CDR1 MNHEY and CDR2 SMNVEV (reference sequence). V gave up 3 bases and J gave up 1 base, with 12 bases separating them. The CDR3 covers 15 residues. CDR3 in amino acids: CASSFWSSGQETQYF. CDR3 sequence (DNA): TGTGCCAGCAGTTTTTGGAGTAGCGGCCAAGAGACCCAGTACTTC.

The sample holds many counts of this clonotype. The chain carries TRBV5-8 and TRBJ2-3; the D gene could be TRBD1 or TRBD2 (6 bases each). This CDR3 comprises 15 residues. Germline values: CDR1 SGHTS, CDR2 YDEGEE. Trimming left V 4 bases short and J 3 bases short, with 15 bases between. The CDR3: CASSRGGTLTDTQYF. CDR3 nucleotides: TGTGCCAGCAGCAGAGGGGGGACACTAACAGATACGCAGTATTTT.

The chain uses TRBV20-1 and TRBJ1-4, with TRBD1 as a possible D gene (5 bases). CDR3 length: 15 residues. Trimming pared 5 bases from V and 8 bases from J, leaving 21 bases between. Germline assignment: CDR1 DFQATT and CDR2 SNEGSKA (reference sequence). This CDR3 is CSAPEQDRLGEKLFF. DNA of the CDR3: TGCAGTGCTCCCGAACAGGACCGGTTGGGCGAAAAACTGTTTTTT.

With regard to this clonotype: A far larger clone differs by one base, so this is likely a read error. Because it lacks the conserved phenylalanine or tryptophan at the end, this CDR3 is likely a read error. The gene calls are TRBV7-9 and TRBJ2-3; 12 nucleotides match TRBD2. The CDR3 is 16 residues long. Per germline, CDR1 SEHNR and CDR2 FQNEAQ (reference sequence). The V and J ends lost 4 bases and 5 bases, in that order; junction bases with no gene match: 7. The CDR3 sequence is CASSSRLAGDIDTQYV. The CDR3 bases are TGTGCCAGCAGCTCAAGACTAGCGGGAGATATAGATACGCAGTATGTT.

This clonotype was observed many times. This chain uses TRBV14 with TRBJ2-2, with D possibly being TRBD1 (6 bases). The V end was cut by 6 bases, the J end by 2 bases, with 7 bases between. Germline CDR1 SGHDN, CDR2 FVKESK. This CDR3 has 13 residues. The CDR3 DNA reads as TGTGCCAGCAGACAGGGTAACACCGGGGAGCTGTTTTTT. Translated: CASRQGNTGELFF. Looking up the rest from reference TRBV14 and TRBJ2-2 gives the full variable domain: EAGVTQFPSHSVIEKGQTVTLRCDPISGHDNLYWYRRVMGKEIKFLLHFVKESKQDESGMPNNRFLAERTGGTYSTLKVQPAELEDSGVYFCASRQGNTGELFFGEGSRLTVL.

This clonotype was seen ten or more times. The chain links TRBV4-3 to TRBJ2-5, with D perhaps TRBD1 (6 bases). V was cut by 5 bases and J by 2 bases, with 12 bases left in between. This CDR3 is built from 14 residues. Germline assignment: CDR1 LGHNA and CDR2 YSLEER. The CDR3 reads CASSETRGQETQYF. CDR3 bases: TGCGCCAGCAGCGAGACGAGGGGGCAAGAGACCCAGTACTTC.

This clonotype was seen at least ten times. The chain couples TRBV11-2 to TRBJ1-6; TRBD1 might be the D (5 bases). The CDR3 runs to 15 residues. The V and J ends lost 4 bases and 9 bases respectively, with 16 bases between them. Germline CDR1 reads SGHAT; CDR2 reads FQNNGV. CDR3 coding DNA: TGTGCCAGCAGCTCCGGTGGGGCCGGAGCTTCACCCCTCCACTTT. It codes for CASSSGGAGASPLHF.

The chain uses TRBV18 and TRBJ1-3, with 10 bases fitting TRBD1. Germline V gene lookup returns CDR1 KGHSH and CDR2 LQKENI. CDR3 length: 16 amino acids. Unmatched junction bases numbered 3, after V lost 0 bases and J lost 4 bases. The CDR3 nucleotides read TGTGCCAGCTCACCACCGCCGGGACAGGGGGGAAACACCATATATTTT. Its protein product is CASSPPPGQGGNTIYF. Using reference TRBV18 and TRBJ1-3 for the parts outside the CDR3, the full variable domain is NAGVMQNPRHLVRRRGQEARLRCSPMKGHSHVYWYRQLPEEGLKFMVYLQKENIIDESGMPKERFSAEFPKEGPSILRIQQVVRGDSAAYFCASSPPPGQGGNTIYFGEGSWLTVV.

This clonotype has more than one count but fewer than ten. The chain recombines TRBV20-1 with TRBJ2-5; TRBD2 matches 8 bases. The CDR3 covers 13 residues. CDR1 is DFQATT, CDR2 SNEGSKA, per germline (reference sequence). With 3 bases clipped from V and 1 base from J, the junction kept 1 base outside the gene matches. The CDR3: CSASGLAQETQYF. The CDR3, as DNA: TGCAGTGCTAGTGGACTAGCCCAAGAGACCCAGTACTTC.

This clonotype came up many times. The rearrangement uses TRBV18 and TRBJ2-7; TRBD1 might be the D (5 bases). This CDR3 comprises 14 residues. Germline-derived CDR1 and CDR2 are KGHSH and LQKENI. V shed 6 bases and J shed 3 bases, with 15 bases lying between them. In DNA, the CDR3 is TGTGCCAGCTCGCCCTCGAGCCAGGGCTACGAGCAGTACTTC. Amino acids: CASSPSSQGYEQYF.

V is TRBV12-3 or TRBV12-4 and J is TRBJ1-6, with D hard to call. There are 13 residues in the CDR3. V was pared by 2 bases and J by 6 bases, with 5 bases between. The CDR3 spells CASSLRVNSPLHF. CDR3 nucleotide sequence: TGTGCCAGCAGTTTAAGGGTTAATTCACCCCTCCACTTT.

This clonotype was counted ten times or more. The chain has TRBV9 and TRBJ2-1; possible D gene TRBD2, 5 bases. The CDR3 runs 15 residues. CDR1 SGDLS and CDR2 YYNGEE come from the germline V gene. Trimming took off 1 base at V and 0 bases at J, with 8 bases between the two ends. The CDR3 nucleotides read TGTGCCAGCAGCGTACTAGCTCGCTCCTACAATGAGCAGTTCTTC. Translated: CASSVLARSYNEQFF. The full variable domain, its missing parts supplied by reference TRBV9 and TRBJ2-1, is DSGVTQTPKHLITATGQRVTLRCSPRSGDLSVYWYQQSLDQGLQFLIQYYNGEERAKGNILERFSAQQFPDLHSELNLSSLELGDSALYFCASSVLARSYNEQFFGPGTRLTVL.

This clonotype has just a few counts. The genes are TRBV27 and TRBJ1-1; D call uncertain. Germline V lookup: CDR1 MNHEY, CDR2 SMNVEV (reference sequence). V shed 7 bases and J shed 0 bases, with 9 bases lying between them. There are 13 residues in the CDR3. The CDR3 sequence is CASKEVLNTEAFF. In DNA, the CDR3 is TGTGCCAGCAAGGAAGTCTTGAACACTGAAGCTTTCTTT.

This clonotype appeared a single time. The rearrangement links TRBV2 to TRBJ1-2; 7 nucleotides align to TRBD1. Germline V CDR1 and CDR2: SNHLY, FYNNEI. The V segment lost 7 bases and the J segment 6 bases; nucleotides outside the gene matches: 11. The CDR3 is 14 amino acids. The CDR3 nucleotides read TGTGCCAGCACCGACAAGAGGGGGCGAGATGGCTACACCTTC. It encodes CASTDKRGRDGYTF.

CDR3: CASSHWGQGNQPQHF. The DNA for the CDR3 is TGTGCCAGCAGTCATTGGGGACAGGGCAATCAGCCCCAGCATTTT. The chain combines TRBV12-3 or TRBV12-4 with TRBJ1-5; TRBD1 matches at 8 bases. The CDR3 sequence is 15 residues long. V lost 5 bases and J lost 2; bases outside the gene matches: 5.

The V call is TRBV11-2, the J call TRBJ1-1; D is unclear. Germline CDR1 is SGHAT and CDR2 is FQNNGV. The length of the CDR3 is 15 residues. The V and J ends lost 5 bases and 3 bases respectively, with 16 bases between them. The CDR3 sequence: CASSLIPGRYTEAFF. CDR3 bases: TGTGCCAGCAGCCTAATCCCCGGACGGTACACTGAAGCTTTCTTT.

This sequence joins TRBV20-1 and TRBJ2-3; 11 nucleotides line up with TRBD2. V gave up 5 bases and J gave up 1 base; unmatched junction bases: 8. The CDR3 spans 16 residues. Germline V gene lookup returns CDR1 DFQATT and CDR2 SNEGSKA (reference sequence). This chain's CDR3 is CSASTSGTSGTDTQYF. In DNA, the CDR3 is TGCAGTGCTTCGACTAGCGGGACGAGCGGCACAGATACGCAGTATTTT.

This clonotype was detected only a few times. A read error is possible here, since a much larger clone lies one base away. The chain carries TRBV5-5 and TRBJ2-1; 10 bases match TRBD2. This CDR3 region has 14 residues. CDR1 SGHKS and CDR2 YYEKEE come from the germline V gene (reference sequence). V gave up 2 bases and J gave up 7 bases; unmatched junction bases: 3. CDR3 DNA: TGTGCCAGCAGCTTAGGGACTAGCGTGAATGAGCAGTTCTTC. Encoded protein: CASSLGTSVNEQFF. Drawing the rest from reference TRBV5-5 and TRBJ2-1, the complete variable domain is DAGVTQSPTHLIKTRGQQVTLRCSPISGHKSVSWYQQVLGQGPQFIFQYYEKEERGRGNFPDRFSARQFPNYSSELNVNALLLGDSALYLCASSLGTSVNEQFFGPGTRLTVL.

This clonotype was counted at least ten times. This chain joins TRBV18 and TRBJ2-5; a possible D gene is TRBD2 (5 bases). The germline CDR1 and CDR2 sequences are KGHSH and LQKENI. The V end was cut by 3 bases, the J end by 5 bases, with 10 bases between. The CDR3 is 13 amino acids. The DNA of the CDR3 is TGTGCCAGCTCACCCTCCCCGGGGGAGACCCAGTACTTC. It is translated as CASSPSPGETQYF. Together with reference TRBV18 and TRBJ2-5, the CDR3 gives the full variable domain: NAGVMQNPRHLVRRRGQEARLRCSPMKGHSHVYWYRQLPEEGLKFMVYLQKENIIDESGMPKERFSAEFPKEGPSILRIQQVVRGDSAAYFCASSPSPGETQYFGPGTRLLVL.